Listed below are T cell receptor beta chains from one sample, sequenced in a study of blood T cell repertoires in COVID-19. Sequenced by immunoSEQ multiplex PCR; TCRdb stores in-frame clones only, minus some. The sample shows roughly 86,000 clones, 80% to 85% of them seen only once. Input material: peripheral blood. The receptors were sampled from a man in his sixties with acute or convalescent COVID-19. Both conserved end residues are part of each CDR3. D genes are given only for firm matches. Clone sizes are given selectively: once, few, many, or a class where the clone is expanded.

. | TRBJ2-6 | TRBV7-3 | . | CASSLTARGANVLTF | TGTGCCAGCAGCCTGACAGCCCGCGGGGCCAACGTCCTGACTTTC
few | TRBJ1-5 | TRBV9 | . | CASSPSGVGNQPQHF | TGTGCCAGCAGCCCCTCAGGGGTTGGGAATCAGCCCCAGCATTTT
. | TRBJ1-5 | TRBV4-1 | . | CASSQERGHLNQPQHF | TGCGCCAGCAGCCAAGAAAGGGGACACCTAAATCAGCCCCAGCATTTT
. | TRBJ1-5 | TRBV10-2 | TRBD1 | CASSEGAGTGVQPQHF | TGCGCCAGCAGTGAGGGGGCAGGGACAGGGGTTCAGCCCCAGCATTTT
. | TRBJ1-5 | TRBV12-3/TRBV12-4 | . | CASSLFDQPQHF | TGTGCCAGCAGTTTATTCGATCAGCCCCAGCATTTT
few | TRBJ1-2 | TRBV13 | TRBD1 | CASSLGRDRMYGYTF | TGTGCCAGCAGCTTGGGACGGGACAGGATGTATGGCTACACCTTC
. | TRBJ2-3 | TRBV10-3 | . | CAISGTSGDTQYF | TGTGCCATCAGCGGGACAAGCGGAGATACGCAGTATTTT
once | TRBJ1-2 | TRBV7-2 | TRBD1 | CASSLAGQGLGYTF | TGTGCCAGCAGCTTAGCGGGACAGGGGCTTGGCTACACCTTC
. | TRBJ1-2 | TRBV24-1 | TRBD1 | CATSDSVLGQGSIYTF | TGTGCCACCAGTGATTCAGTGTTAGGACAGGGCTCTATCTACACCTTC
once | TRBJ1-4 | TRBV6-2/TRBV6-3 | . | CASSYEDNEKLFF | TGTGCCAGCAGTTACGAGGATAATGAAAAACTGTTTTTT
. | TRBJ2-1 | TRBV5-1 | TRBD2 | CASSLATSGGDEQFF | TGCGCCAGCAGCTTGGCAACTAGCGGGGGTGATGAGCAGTTCTTC
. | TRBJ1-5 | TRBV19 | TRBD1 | CATRTGISNQPQHF | TGTGCCACTAGGACAGGGATTAGCAATCAGCCCCAGCATTTT
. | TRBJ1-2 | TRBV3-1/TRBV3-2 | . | CASSQELAGNYGYTF | TGTGCCAGCAGCCAAGAATTGGCAGGGAACTATGGCTACACCTTC
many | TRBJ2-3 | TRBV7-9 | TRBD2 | CASSGPGTSGSTDTQYF | TGTGCCAGCAGCGGCCCCGGGACTAGCGGGAGCACAGATACGCAGTATTTT
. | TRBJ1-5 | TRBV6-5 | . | CASSYTGFSNQPQHF | TGTGCCAGCAGTTACACAGGGTTTAGCAATCAGCCCCAGCATTTT
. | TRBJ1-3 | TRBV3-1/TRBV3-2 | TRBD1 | CASSQGTGGGNTIYF | TGTGCCAGCAGCCAAGGGACAGGGGGTGGAAACACCATATATTTT
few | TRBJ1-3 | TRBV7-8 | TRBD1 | CASSLVTGGFGNTIYF | TGTGCCAGCAGCTTAGTAACAGGGGGCTTTGGAAACACCATATATTTT
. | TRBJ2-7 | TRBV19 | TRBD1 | CATEGAGEQYF | TGTGCCACCGAGGGGGCGGGCGAGCAGTACTTC
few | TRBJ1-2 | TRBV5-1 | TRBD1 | CASSFETGHGYTF | TGCGCCAGCAGCTTCGAGACAGGGCACGGCTACACCTTC
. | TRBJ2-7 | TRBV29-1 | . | CSVEGTASAYEQYF | TGCAGCGTTGAAGGGACAGCAAGTGCCTACGAGCAGTACTTC
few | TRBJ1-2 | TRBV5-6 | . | CASSRRGINYGYTF | TGTGCCAGCAGCCGAAGAGGGATCAACTATGGCTACACCTTC
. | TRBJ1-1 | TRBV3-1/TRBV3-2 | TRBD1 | CASSQGLTGVKNTEAFF | TGTGCCAGCAGCCAGGGATTGACAGGGGTTAAGAACACTGAAGCTTTCTTT
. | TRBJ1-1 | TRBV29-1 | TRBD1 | CSVGQATEAFF | TGCAGCGTGGGACAGGCCACTGAAGCTTTCTTT
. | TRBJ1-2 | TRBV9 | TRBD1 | CASSGDRAYGYTF | TGTGCCAGCAGCGGGGACAGGGCCTATGGCTACACCTTC
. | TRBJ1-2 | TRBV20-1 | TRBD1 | CSASWQGAGYTF | TGCAGTGCTAGTTGGCAGGGGGCCGGCTACACCTTC
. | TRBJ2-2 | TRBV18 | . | CASSPSTGNTGELFF | TGTGCCAGCTCACCCTCGACAGGCAACACCGGGGAGCTGTTTTTT
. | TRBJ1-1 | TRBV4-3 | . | CASSQDAGANTEAFF | TGCGCCAGCAGCCAAGATGCGGGGGCGAACACTGAAGCTTTCTTT
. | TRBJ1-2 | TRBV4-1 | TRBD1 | CATTPSGTVYGYTF | TGCGCCACCACACCATCCGGGACAGTCTATGGCTACACCTTC
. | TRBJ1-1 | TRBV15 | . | CATSTAGLNTEAFF | TGTGCCACCAGCACGGCGGGGCTGAACACTGAAGCTTTCTTT
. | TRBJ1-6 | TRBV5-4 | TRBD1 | CASSSGQGAGSPLHF | TGTGCCAGCAGTTCCGGACAGGGGGCTGGTTCACCCCTCCACTTT
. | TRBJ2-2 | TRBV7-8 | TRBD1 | CASSKGQGRVGELFF | TGTGCCAGCAGCAAAGGACAGGGCCGAGTCGGGGAGCTGTTTTTT
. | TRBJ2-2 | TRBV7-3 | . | CASSLTGVRSGELFF | TGTGCCAGCAGCTTAACAGGGGTTCGATCCGGGGAGCTGTTTTTT
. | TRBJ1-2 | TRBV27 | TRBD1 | CASSETGERVNYGYTF | TGTGCCAGCAGTGAAACAGGGGAAAGAGTAAACTATGGCTACACCTTC
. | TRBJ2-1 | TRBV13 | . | CASSRGYNEQFF | TGTGCCAGCAGCCGGGGATACAATGAGCAGTTCTTC
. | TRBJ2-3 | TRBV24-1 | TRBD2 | CATSGGLAGLGDTQYF | TGTGCCACCAGTGGGGGACTAGCGGGGCTTGGAGATACGCAGTATTTT
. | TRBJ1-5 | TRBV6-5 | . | CASSTDSFDQPQHF | TGTGCCAGCAGTACAGACAGTTTCGATCAGCCCCAGCATTTT
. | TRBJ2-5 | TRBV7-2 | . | CASSFLTGAQETQYF | TGTGCCAGCAGCTTTTTGACAGGCGCTCAAGAGACCCAGTACTTC
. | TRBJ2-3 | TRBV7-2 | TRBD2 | CASSLKVAGGMGTDTQYF | TGTGCCAGCAGCTTAAAAGTTGCGGGGGGGATGGGCACAGATACGCAGTATTTT
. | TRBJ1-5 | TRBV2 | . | CASSDRYSNQPQHF | TGTGCCAGCAGTGACAGATATAGCAATCAGCCCCAGCATTTT
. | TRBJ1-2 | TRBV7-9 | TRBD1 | CASSSLGQGDGYTF | TGTGCCAGCAGCTCGCTGGGACAGGGGGACGGCTACACCTTC
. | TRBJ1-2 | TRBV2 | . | CASSDQRYYGYTF | TGTGCCAGCAGTGATCAGCGGTACTATGGCTACACCTTC
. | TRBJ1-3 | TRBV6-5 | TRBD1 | CASSGTGGPGNTIYF | TGTGCCAGCAGCGGCACAGGGGGCCCTGGAAACACCATATATTTT
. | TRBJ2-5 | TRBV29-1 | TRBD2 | CSARSGYQTQYF | TGCAGCGCTCGTAGCGGGTACCAGACCCAGTACTTC
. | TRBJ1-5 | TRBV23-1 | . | CASPRSNQPQHF | TGCGCCAGCCCTAGGAGCAATCAGCCCCAGCATTTT
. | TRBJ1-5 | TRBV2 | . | CASSEQEDQPQHF | TGTGCCAGCAGTGAACAGGAGGATCAGCCCCAGCATTTT
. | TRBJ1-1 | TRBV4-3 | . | CASREGTGYAEAFF | TGCGCCAGCAGGGAGGGCACGGGATACGCTGAAGCTTTCTTT
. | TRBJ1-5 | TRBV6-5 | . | CASSYDRYLTQPQHF | TGTGCCAGCAGTTACGACAGATACCTTACTCAGCCCCAGCATTTT
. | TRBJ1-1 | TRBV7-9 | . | CASSLVGKNTEAFF | TGTGCCAGCAGCTTAGTCGGGAAGAACACTGAAGCTTTCTTT
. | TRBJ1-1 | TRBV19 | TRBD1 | CASSIIKTGVRTEAFF | TGTGCCAGTAGTATCATTAAGACAGGGGTAAGAACTGAAGCTTTCTTT
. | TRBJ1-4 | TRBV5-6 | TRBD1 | CASSSLTGPTNEKLFF | TGTGCCAGCAGCTCCTTGACAGGGCCAACTAATGAAAAACTGTTTTTT
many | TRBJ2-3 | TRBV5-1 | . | CASSLTERRTDTQYF | TGCGCCAGCAGCTTGACGGAACGGAGGACAGATACGCAGTATTTT
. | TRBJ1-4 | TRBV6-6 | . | CASSYDGKTNEKLFF | TGTGCCAGCAGTTACGACGGGAAAACTAATGAAAAACTGTTTTTT
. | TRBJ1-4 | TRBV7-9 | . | CASNPGSSRGEKLFF | TGTGCCAGCAACCCTGGAAGTTCACGCGGAGAAAAACTGTTTTTT